Below are 4 T cell receptor beta chains sequenced from a single sample in a study of cytomegalovirus exposure and HLA in healthy donors. Primers: 60 Vbeta forward and 13 Jbeta reverse. Data came from immunoSEQ multiplex PCR; TCRdb stores just in-frame clones and leaves some out. The sample holds around 150,000 clones, 70% to 80% seen once. The sample consisted of PBMCs. The receptors here all came from a man aged 45-65 years in good health and CMV-seropositive.

The chain has TRBV9 and TRBJ1-2; D unresolved. The CDR3 contains 14 residues. V was pared by 0 bases and J by 5 bases, with 11 bases between. Looked up from germline, CDR1 is SGDLS and CDR2 is YYNGEE. CDR3 sequence: CASSVDLGEYGYTF. The DNA for the CDR3 is TGTGCCAGCAGCGTAGATCTGGGAGAATATGGCTACACCTTC.

The chain has TRBV5-1 and TRBJ1-3, with TRBD1 matching over 7 bases. Germline trimming cut 2 bases from V and 6 bases from J; bases unmatched to any gene: 11. Germline assignment: CDR1 SGHRS and CDR2 YFSETQ. The CDR3 runs to 16 residues. CDR3 bases: TGCGCCAGCAGCTTAGGAGGTACAGGGGCCAAAAACACCATATATTTT. This sequence encodes CASSLGGTGAKNTIYF.

This chain uses TRBV18 with TRBJ2-1; 7 bases agree with TRBD1. The CDR3 totals 15 residues. Per germline, CDR1 KGHSH and CDR2 LQKENI. Trimming cost V 3 bases and J 3 bases; bases outside gene matches: 5. The CDR3, as DNA: TGTGCCAGCTCACCTTACCGGGACAGCTACAATGAGCAGTTCTTC. Translating gives CASSPYRDSYNEQFF.

The chain couples TRBV5-1 to TRBJ2-1; 10 bases are a match to TRBD2. Germline V lookup: CDR1 SGHRS, CDR2 YFSETQ. The CDR3 covers 15 residues. J was trimmed by 9 bases and V by 0 bases; bases with no gene match: 6. The DNA of the CDR3 is TGCGCCAGCAGCTTGGGGTTAGCGGGAGGTTCTGAGCAGTTCTTC. This translates into CASSLGLAGGSEQFF.